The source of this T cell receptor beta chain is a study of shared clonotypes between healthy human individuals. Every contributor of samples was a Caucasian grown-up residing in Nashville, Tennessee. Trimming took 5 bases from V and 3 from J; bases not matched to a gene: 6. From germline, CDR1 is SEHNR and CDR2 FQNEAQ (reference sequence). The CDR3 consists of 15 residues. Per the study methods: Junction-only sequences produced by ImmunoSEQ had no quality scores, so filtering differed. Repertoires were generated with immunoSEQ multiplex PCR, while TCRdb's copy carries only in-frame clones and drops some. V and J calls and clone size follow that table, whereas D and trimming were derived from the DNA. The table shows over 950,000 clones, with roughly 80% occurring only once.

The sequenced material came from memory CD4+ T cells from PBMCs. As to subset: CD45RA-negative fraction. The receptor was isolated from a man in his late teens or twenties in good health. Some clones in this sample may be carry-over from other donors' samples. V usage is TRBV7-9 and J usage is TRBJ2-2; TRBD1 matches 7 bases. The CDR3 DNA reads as TGTGCCAGCAGCCACAGGGGAAATTACACCGGGGAGCTGTTTTTT. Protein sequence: CASSHRGNYTGELFF.